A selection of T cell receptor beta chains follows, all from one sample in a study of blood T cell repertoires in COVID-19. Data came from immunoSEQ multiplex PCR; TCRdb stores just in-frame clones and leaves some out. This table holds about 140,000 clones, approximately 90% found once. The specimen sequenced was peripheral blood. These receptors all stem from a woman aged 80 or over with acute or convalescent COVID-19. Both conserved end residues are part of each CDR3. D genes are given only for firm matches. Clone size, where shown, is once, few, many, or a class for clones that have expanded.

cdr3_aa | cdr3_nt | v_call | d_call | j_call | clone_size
CASSQLAGGRYTQYF | TGTGCCAGCAGCCAACTAGCGGGGGGCCGATATACGCAGTATTTT | TRBV6-2/TRBV6-3 | TRBD2 | TRBJ2-3 | NA
CASSPLAGVNTGELFF | TGTGCCAGCAGCCCACTAGCGGGGGTTAACACCGGGGAGCTGTTTTTT | TRBV3-1/TRBV3-2 | TRBD2 | TRBJ2-2 | NA
CASSKTSGGAYNEQFF | TGTGCCAGCAGCAAAACTAGCGGGGGGGCCTACAATGAGCAGTTCTTC | TRBV28 | TRBD2 | TRBJ2-1 | NA
CASSQLGLEETQYF | TGTGCCAGCAGCCAACTAGGACTAGAAGAGACCCAGTACTTC | TRBV5-6 | TRBD2 | TRBJ2-5 | NA
CASSLRGGDEKLFF | TGTGCCAGCAGCTTAAGAGGGGGCGATGAAAAACTGTTTTTT | TRBV11-2 | TRBD1 | TRBJ1-4 | NA
CASSHRLAGGIPNTGELFF | TGTGCCAGCAGCCACCGACTAGCGGGGGGAATACCGAACACCGGGGAGCTGTTTTTT | TRBV13 | TRBD2 | TRBJ2-2 | NA
CASSRRTGMNTEAFF | TGTGCCAGCAGCAGGCGGACAGGGATGAACACTGAAGCTTTCTTT | TRBV11-2 | TRBD1 | TRBJ1-1 | NA
CASRQGALEAFF | TGTGCCAGCCGTCAAGGGGCTCTTGAAGCTTTCTTT | TRBV2 | NA | TRBJ1-1 | NA
CASSRLLYQETQYF | TGCGCCAGCAGCCGCCTACTGTACCAAGAGACCCAGTACTTC | TRBV4-3 | NA | TRBJ2-5 | few
CASSLDRQATEAFF | TGCGCCAGCAGCTTGGATCGACAGGCCACTGAAGCTTTCTTT | TRBV5-1 | NA | TRBJ1-1 | NA
CAWSVAGGGNTIYF | TGTGCCTGGAGTGTGGCAGGGGGTGGAAACACCATATATTTT | TRBV30 | TRBD1 | TRBJ1-3 | once
CASSYESGYTTGELFF | TGTGCCAGCAGTTACGAATCAGGGTATACCACCGGGGAGCTGTTTTTT | TRBV6-5 | NA | TRBJ2-2 | few
CASSEVDEKLFF | TGTGCCAGTAGTGAGGTGGATGAAAAACTGTTTTTT | TRBV19 | NA | TRBJ1-4 | few
CASKAGYTEAFF | TGTGCCAGCAAGGCAGGATACACTGAAGCTTTCTTT | TRBV6-5 | NA | TRBJ1-1 | NA